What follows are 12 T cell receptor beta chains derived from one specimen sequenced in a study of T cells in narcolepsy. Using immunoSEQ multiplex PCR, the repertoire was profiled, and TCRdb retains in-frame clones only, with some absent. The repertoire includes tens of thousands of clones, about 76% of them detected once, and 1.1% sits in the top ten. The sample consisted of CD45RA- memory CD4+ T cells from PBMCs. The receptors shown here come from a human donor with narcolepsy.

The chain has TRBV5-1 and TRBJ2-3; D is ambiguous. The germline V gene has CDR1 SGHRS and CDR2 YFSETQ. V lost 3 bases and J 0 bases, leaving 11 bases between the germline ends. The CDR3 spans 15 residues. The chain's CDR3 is CASSSSGTSTDTQYF. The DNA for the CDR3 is TGCGCCAGCAGCTCCTCGGGTACTAGCACAGATACGCAGTATTTT.

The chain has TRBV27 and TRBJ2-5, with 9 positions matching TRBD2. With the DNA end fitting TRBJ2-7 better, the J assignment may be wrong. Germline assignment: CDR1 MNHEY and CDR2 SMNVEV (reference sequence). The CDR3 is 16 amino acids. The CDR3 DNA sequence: TGTGCCAGCGGCCAGGTTGGCGGGGGGGCCCGATACGAGCAGTACTTC. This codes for CASGQVGGGARYEQYF.

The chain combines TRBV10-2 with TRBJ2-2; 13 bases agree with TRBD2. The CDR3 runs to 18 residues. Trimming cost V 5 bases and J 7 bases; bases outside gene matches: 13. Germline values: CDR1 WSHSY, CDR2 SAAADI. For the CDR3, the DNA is TGCGCCAGCAGTATACTAGCGGGAGGGCCCGTATCGAGCGGGGAGCTGTTTTTT. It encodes CASSILAGGPVSSGELFF.

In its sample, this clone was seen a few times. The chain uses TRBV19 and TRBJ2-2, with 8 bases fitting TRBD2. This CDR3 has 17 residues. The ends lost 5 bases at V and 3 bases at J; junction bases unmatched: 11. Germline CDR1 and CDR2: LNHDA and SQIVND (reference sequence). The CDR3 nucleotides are TGTGCCAGTAGTCCCCTTCGGGGGGGGCTACACACCGGGGAGCTGTTTTTT. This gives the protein CASSPLRGGLHTGELFF.

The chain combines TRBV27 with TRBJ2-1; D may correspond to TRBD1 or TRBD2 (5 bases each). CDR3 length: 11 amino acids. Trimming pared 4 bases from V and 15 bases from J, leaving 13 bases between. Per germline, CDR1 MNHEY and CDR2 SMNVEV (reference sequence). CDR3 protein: CASSSGRRVFF. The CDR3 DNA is TGTGCCAGCAGTTCGGGACGGCGGGTGTTCTTC.

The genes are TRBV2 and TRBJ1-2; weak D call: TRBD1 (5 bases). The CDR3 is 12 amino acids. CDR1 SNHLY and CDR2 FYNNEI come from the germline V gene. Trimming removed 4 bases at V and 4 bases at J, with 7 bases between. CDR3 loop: CASSGQGYGYTF. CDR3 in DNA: TGTGCCAGCAGTGGTCAGGGCTATGGCTACACCTTC. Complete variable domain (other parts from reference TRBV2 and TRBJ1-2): EPEVTQTPSHQVTQMGQEVILRCVPISNHLYFYWYRQILGQKVEFLVSFYNNEISEKSEIFDDQFSVERPDGSNFTLKIRSTKLEDSAMYFCASSGQGYGYTFGSGTRLTVV.

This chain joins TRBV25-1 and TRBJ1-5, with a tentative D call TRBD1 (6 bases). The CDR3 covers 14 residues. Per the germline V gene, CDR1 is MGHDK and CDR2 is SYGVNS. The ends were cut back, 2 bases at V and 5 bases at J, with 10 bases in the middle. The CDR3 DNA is TGTGCCAGCAGTGAAACGGGGGCAGATCAGCCCCAGCATTTT. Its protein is CASSETGADQPQHF.

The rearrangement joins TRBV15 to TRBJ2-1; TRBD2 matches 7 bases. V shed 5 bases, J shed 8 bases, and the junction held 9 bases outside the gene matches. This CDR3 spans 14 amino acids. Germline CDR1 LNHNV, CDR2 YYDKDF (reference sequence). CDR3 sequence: CATSFRDGGYEQFF. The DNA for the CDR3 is TGTGCCACCAGCTTCCGGGACGGGGGGTATGAGCAGTTCTTC.

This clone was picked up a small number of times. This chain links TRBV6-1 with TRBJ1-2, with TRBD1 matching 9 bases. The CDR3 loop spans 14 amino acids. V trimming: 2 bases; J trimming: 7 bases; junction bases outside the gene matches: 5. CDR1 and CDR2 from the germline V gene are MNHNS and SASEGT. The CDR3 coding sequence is TGTGCCAGCAGTGAATCCCGGACAGGGGCTGGCTACACCTTC. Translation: CASSESRTGAGYTF.

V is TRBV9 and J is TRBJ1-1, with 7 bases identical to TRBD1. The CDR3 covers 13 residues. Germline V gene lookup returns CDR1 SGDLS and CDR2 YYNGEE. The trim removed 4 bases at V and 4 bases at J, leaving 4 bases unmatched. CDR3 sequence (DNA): TGTGCCAGCAGCCCCCAGGGGGGCACTGAAGCTTTCTTT. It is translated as CASSPQGGTEAFF.

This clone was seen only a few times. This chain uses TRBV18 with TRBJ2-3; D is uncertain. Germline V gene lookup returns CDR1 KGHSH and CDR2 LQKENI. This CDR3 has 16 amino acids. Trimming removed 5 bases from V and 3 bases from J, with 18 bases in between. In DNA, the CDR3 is TGTGCCAGCTCATCATTTCTCCCCGATCGAACAGATACGCAGTATTTT. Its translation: CASSSFLPDRTDTQYF.

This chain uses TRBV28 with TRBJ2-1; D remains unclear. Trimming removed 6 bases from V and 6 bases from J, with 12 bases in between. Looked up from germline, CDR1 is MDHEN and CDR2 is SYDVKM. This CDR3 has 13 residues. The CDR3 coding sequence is TGTGCCAGCAGGCTGACAACTGGCAATGAGCAGTTCTTC. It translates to CASRLTTGNEQFF.